This T cell receptor beta chain comes out of a study of cytomegalovirus exposure and HLA in healthy donors. General study findings and limits: Later work showed greater clonal expansion in HLA-associated TCR beta chains than in equally common others. Within an earlier analysis, most TCR beta V segments proved productive either about 90% or about 30% of the time.

In regard to this clone: What it binds is not known. At one of its ends the junction is not consistent with the germline gene, which may arise from a read error.

It was with 60 Vbeta and 13 Jbeta primers that the PCR ran. Only in-frame clones appear in the TCRdb table, and some are missing; sequencing was by immunoSEQ multiplex PCR. The data contain around 150,000 clones, 82% of them singletons. CDR3 size: 14 residues. The V gene's germline CDR1 is SGDLS and CDR2 YYNGEE. The origin of this receptor is a girl under 10 years old in good health and CMV-seropositive. The genes are TRBV9 and TRBJ2-3; 9 bases are shared with TRBD2. The sequencing input was PBMCs. The CDR3 DNA is TGTGCCAGCAATCTAGCGGGGTTCACAGATGCGCAGTATTTT. Residues: CASNLAGFTDAQYF. The full variable domain, in which reference TRBV9 and TRBJ2-3 provide the parts outside the CDR3, is DSGVTQTPKHLITATGQRVTLRCSPRSGDLSVYWYQQSLDQGLQFLIQYYNGEERAKGNILERFSAQQFPDLHSELNLSSLELGDSALYFCASNLAGFTDAQYFGPGTRLTVL.